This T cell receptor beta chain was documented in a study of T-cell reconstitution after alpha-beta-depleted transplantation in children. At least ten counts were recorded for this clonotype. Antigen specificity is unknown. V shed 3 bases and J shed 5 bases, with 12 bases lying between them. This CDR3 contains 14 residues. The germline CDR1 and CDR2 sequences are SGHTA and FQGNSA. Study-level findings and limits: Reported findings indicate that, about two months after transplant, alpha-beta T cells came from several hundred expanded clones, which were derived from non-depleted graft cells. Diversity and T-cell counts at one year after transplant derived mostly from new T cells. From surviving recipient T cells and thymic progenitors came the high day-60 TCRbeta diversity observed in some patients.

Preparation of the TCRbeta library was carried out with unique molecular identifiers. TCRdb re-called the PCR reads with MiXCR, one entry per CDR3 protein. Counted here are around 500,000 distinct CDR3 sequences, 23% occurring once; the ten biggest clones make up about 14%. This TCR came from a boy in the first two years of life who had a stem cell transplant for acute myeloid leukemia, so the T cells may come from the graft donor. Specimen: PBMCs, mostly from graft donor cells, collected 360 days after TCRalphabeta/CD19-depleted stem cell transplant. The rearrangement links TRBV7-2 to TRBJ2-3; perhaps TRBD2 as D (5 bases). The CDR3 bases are TGTGCCAGCAGCTTGGTCGGGATGGGAGATACGCAGTATTTT. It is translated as CASSLVGMGDTQYF.